This is a list of T cell receptor beta chains from one sample in a study of blood T cells in healthy people across ages. Each CDR3 protein is one row after TCRdb ran MiXCR on the 5' RACE reads. In the table there are about 1.1 million distinct CDR3 sequences, more than 30% of which are singletons. The sequenced sample was blood. These receptor sequences come from a man aged 18 to 29 in good health. CDR3s include the opening cysteine and the closing phenylalanine or tryptophan. A D gene is named only where the DNA matches it firmly. Only part of the rows carry a size: once, few, many, or a class if the clone is expanded.

cdr3_aa: CSAGESNTEAFF
cdr3_nt: TGCAGTGCCGGGGAGTCGAACACTGAAGCTTTCTTT
v_call: TRBV20-1
d_call: -
cdr3_length: 12
j_call: TRBJ1-1
clone_size: few

cdr3_aa: CASSSSGGVFF
cdr3_nt: TGTGCCAGCAGCTCCTCCGGTGGGGTTTTCTTT
v_call: TRBV7-2
d_call: -
cdr3_length: 11
j_call: TRBJ1-1
clone_size: few

cdr3_aa: CSARYGQGYNEKLFF
cdr3_nt: TGCAGTGCTAGATATGGACAGGGCTATAATGAAAAACTGTTTTTT
v_call: TRBV20-1
d_call: TRBD1
cdr3_length: 15
j_call: TRBJ1-4
clone_size: -

cdr3_aa: CATREGFNQPQHF
cdr3_nt: TGTGCCACCAGGGAGGGATTCAATCAGCCCCAGCATTTT
v_call: TRBV12-3/TRBV12-4
d_call: -
cdr3_length: 13
j_call: TRBJ1-5
clone_size: few

cdr3_aa: CAGSSTYNEQFF
cdr3_nt: TGTGCCGGGTCCTCAACCTACAATGAGCAGTTCTTC
v_call: TRBV30
d_call: -
cdr3_length: 12
j_call: TRBJ2-1
clone_size: -

cdr3_aa: CASYAQGHQFF
cdr3_nt: TGTGCCAGTTACGCACAGGGTCATCAGTTCTTC
v_call: TRBV6-5
d_call: -
cdr3_length: 11
j_call: TRBJ2-1
clone_size: many

cdr3_aa: CASSPRQGADYYGYTF
cdr3_nt: TGTGCCAGCAGCCCACGACAGGGGGCCGATTACTATGGCTACACCTTC
v_call: TRBV12-3/TRBV12-4
d_call: TRBD1
cdr3_length: 16
j_call: TRBJ1-2
clone_size: few

cdr3_aa: CSATQSWASIYF
cdr3_nt: TGCAGTGCTACCCAGAGCTGGGCCTCCATATATTTT
v_call: TRBV20-1
d_call: -
cdr3_length: 12
j_call: TRBJ1-3
clone_size: -

cdr3_aa: CSARDRDSGWYEQYF
cdr3_nt: TGCAGTGCTAGAGATAGGGACAGCGGGTGGTATGAGCAGTACTTC
v_call: TRBV20-1
d_call: -
cdr3_length: 15
j_call: TRBJ2-7
clone_size: few

cdr3_aa: CASSVGTPIYSNQPQHF
cdr3_nt: TGTGCCAGCAGTGTGGGGACGCCGATTTATAGCAATCAGCCCCAGCATTTT
v_call: TRBV28
d_call: -
cdr3_length: 17
j_call: TRBJ1-5
clone_size: -

cdr3_aa: CAWARGPNTEAFF
cdr3_nt: TGTGCCTGGGCAAGGGGACCGAACACTGAAGCTTTCTTT
v_call: TRBV30
d_call: -
cdr3_length: 13
j_call: TRBJ1-1
clone_size: -

cdr3_aa: CSVGESGYEQYF
cdr3_nt: TGCAGCGTTGGAGAGTCGGGGTATGAGCAGTACTTC
v_call: TRBV29-1
d_call: -
cdr3_length: 12
j_call: TRBJ2-7
clone_size: -

cdr3_aa: CTSSQMGLATQETQYF
cdr3_nt: TGCACCAGCAGCCAGATGGGACTAGCGACTCAAGAGACCCAGTACTTC
v_call: TRBV4-3
d_call: TRBD2
cdr3_length: 16
j_call: TRBJ2-5
clone_size: -

cdr3_aa: CASSPQLGPGELFF
cdr3_nt: TGTGCCAGCAGCCCCCAATTGGGTCCCGGGGAGCTGTTTTTT
v_call: TRBV11-2
d_call: -
cdr3_length: 14
j_call: TRBJ2-2
clone_size: -

cdr3_aa: CASSLERQATGELFF
cdr3_nt: TGCGCCAGCAGCTTAGAACGACAGGCCACCGGGGAGCTGTTTTTT
v_call: TRBV5-1
d_call: -
cdr3_length: 15
j_call: TRBJ2-2
clone_size: -

cdr3_aa: CAISGRTNGELFF
cdr3_nt: TGTGCCATCAGTGGCAGGACGAACGGGGAGCTGTTTTTT
v_call: TRBV10-3
d_call: -
cdr3_length: 13
j_call: TRBJ2-2
clone_size: -

cdr3_aa: CSVQGPYNEQFF
cdr3_nt: TGCAGTGTACAGGGACCCTACAATGAGCAGTTCTTC
v_call: TRBV20-1
d_call: -
cdr3_length: 12
j_call: TRBJ2-1
clone_size: many

cdr3_aa: CASSSNRWTDPNTEAFF
cdr3_nt: TGCGCCAGCAGCTCAAATCGTTGGACAGACCCGAACACTGAAGCTTTCTTT
v_call: TRBV5-1
d_call: -
cdr3_length: 17
j_call: TRBJ1-1
clone_size: -

cdr3_aa: CSVGVGEQGGEKLFF
cdr3_nt: TGCAGCGTTGGAGTGGGGGAACAGGGCGGGGAAAAACTGTTTTTT
v_call: TRBV29-1
d_call: -
cdr3_length: 15
j_call: TRBJ1-4
clone_size: few

cdr3_aa: CASSSYAGAMNTEAFF
cdr3_nt: TGTGCCAGCAGTTCCTATGCGGGGGCAATGAACACTGAAGCTTTCTTT
v_call: TRBV28
d_call: -
cdr3_length: 16
j_call: TRBJ1-1
clone_size: -

cdr3_aa: CASSHDKETDTQYF
cdr3_nt: TGTGCCAGCAGCCATGACAAGGAGACAGATACGCAGTATTTT
v_call: TRBV7-3
d_call: -
cdr3_length: 14
j_call: TRBJ2-3
clone_size: few

cdr3_aa: CASGMTAGKESGYTF
cdr3_nt: TGTGCCAGCGGCATGACAGCAGGAAAGGAGAGTGGCTACACCTTC
v_call: TRBV12-3/TRBV12-4
d_call: -
cdr3_length: 15
j_call: TRBJ1-2
clone_size: -

cdr3_aa: CASSADGGVRTEAFF
cdr3_nt: TGTGCCAGCAGCGCCGACGGCGGGGTCAGAACTGAAGCTTTCTTT
v_call: TRBV9
d_call: -
cdr3_length: 15
j_call: TRBJ1-1
clone_size: few

cdr3_aa: CASSLSGTVVNYGYTF
cdr3_nt: TGTGCCAGCAGCTTGAGCGGGACAGTGGTTAACTATGGCTACACCTTC
v_call: TRBV7-2
d_call: TRBD1
cdr3_length: 16
j_call: TRBJ1-2
clone_size: -

cdr3_aa: CATSRDARLNEKLFF
cdr3_nt: TGTGCCACCAGCAGAGACGCCAGACTGAATGAAAAACTGTTTTTT
v_call: TRBV15
d_call: -
cdr3_length: 15
j_call: TRBJ1-4
clone_size: -

cdr3_aa: CASSLQVGELFF
cdr3_nt: TGTGCCAGCAGCTTACAGGTCGGGGAGCTGTTTTTT
v_call: TRBV7-3
d_call: -
cdr3_length: 12
j_call: TRBJ2-2
clone_size: -

cdr3_aa: CARSQDVLRQGVFLGTEAFF
cdr3_nt: TGTGCCCGCAGCCAAGATGTCCTGAGGCAGGGGGTATTTTTAGGCACTGAAGCTTTCTTT
v_call: TRBV14
d_call: TRBD1
cdr3_length: 20
j_call: TRBJ1-1
clone_size: -

cdr3_aa: CATGEGPNADIQYF
cdr3_nt: TGCGCCACGGGGGAGGGACCGAACGCGGACATTCAGTACTTC
v_call: TRBV4-3
d_call: TRBD2
cdr3_length: 14
j_call: TRBJ2-4
clone_size: -

cdr3_aa: CSANRGRLDQPQHF
cdr3_nt: TGCAGTGCTAACAGGGGTCGCCTCGATCAGCCCCAGCATTTT
v_call: TRBV20-1
d_call: TRBD1
cdr3_length: 14
j_call: TRBJ1-5
clone_size: few

cdr3_aa: CASSYDGSPKAFF
cdr3_nt: TGTGCCAGCAGCTACGACGGGAGCCCAAAAGCTTTCTTT
v_call: TRBV7-9
d_call: -
cdr3_length: 13
j_call: TRBJ1-1
clone_size: -

cdr3_aa: CASRDRDNWNTEAFF
cdr3_nt: TGTGCCAGCAGGGACCGGGACAACTGGAACACTGAAGCTTTCTTT
v_call: TRBV27
d_call: -
cdr3_length: 15
j_call: TRBJ1-1
clone_size: -

cdr3_aa: CASSLGGVSEQFF
cdr3_nt: TGTGCCAGCAGCTTAGGAGGCGTTAGTGAGCAGTTCTTC
v_call: TRBV7-2
d_call: -
cdr3_length: 13
j_call: TRBJ2-1
clone_size: -

cdr3_aa: CSARPPGPDVDTF
cdr3_nt: TGCAGTGCTAGGCCCCCCGGTCCCGATGTAGACACCTTC
v_call: TRBV20-1
d_call: -
cdr3_length: 13
j_call: TRBJ1-2
clone_size: -

cdr3_aa: CASSSPREIDIGADQPQHF
cdr3_nt: TGTGCCAGCAGTTCCCCCAGGGAGATTGATATAGGCGCAGATCAGCCCCAGCATTTT
v_call: TRBV2
d_call: -
cdr3_length: 19
j_call: TRBJ1-5
clone_size: -

cdr3_aa: CSFALGDSYEQYF
cdr3_nt: TGCAGCTTCGCGTTGGGGGACTCCTACGAGCAGTACTTC
v_call: TRBV29-1
d_call: -
cdr3_length: 13
j_call: TRBJ2-7
clone_size: -

cdr3_aa: CASSVGGKRTDTQYF
cdr3_nt: TGTGCCAGCAGCGTAGGTGGCAAGAGGACAGATACGCAGTATTTT
v_call: TRBV9
d_call: -
cdr3_length: 15
j_call: TRBJ2-3
clone_size: few

cdr3_aa: CSVEEDRVSGQGSYNEQFF
cdr3_nt: TGCAGCGTTGAAGAAGATCGGGTCTCGGGACAGGGTTCCTACAATGAGCAGTTCTTC
v_call: TRBV29-1
d_call: TRBD1
cdr3_length: 19
j_call: TRBJ2-1
clone_size: many

cdr3_aa: CASSLQGPGYNEQFF
cdr3_nt: TGTGCCAGCAGTTTGCAGGGGCCTGGCTACAATGAGCAGTTCTTC
v_call: TRBV28
d_call: -
cdr3_length: 15
j_call: TRBJ2-1
clone_size: -

cdr3_aa: CASSLSPRGNGYTF
cdr3_nt: TGTGCCAGCAGTTTATCTCCACGGGGTAATGGCTACACCTTC
v_call: TRBV27
d_call: -
cdr3_length: 14
j_call: TRBJ1-2
clone_size: few

cdr3_aa: CASSNAGSQRNEQFF
cdr3_nt: TGTGCCAGCAGCAACGCAGGTAGCCAACGCAATGAGCAGTTCTTC
v_call: TRBV12-3/TRBV12-4
d_call: -
cdr3_length: 15
j_call: TRBJ2-1
clone_size: few

cdr3_aa: CSVRTGDGSPLHF
cdr3_nt: TGCAGCGTAAGGACAGGGGATGGATCACCCCTCCACTTT
v_call: TRBV29-1
d_call: TRBD1
cdr3_length: 13
j_call: TRBJ1-6
clone_size: few

cdr3_aa: CASRGDRANYGYTF
cdr3_nt: TGTGCCAGCAGGGGGGACAGGGCTAACTATGGCTACACCTTC
v_call: TRBV12-3/TRBV12-4
d_call: TRBD1
cdr3_length: 14
j_call: TRBJ1-2
clone_size: few

cdr3_aa: CSVQTYETQYF
cdr3_nt: TGCAGCGTACAGACCTACGAGACCCAGTACTTC
v_call: TRBV29-1
d_call: -
cdr3_length: 11
j_call: TRBJ2-5
clone_size: -

cdr3_aa: CASSPPGPYNEQYF
cdr3_nt: TGTGCCAGCAGCCCCCCAGGGCCGTACAATGAGCAGTACTTC
v_call: TRBV7-2
d_call: -
cdr3_length: 14
j_call: TRBJ2-7
clone_size: -

cdr3_aa: CASSLSGERTGELFF
cdr3_nt: TGCGCCAGCAGCCTTAGCGGGGAGCGCACCGGGGAGCTGTTTTTT
v_call: TRBV5-1
d_call: TRBD2
cdr3_length: 15
j_call: TRBJ2-2
clone_size: -

cdr3_aa: CASTFYNEQFF
cdr3_nt: TGTGCCAGCACCTTCTACAATGAGCAGTTCTTC
v_call: TRBV6-5
d_call: -
cdr3_length: 11
j_call: TRBJ2-1
clone_size: -

cdr3_aa: CASSPIGESEKLFF
cdr3_nt: TGTGCCAGCAGCCCGATAGGGGAGAGTGAAAAACTGTTTTTT
v_call: TRBV7-2
d_call: -
cdr3_length: 14
j_call: TRBJ1-4
clone_size: few

cdr3_aa: CASSENRELIYGYTF
cdr3_nt: TGTGCCAGCAGCGAAAACAGGGAGTTGATATATGGCTACACCTTC
v_call: TRBV9
d_call: -
cdr3_length: 15
j_call: TRBJ1-2
clone_size: -

cdr3_aa: CASRRSGTYNTGELFF
cdr3_nt: TGTGCCAGCAGAAGATCCGGGACTTATAACACCGGGGAGCTGTTTTTT
v_call: TRBV6-6
d_call: -
cdr3_length: 16
j_call: TRBJ2-2
clone_size: -